The 17 T cell receptor beta chains reported below all come from one sample, sequenced in a study of T cell responses to AZD1222 COVID-19 vaccine. The data were produced by immunoSEQ multiplex PCR, yet TCRdb's version contains in-frame clones alone and is incomplete. Of some 120,000 clones in the sample, about 90% are singletons; the top ten hold roughly 10%. The sample was peripheral blood, taken on day 0 of AZD1222 vaccination. These receptors were taken from an adult in good health.

The V call is TRBV6-5, the J call TRBJ2-2; possible D gene TRBD2, 7 bases. V was pared by 4 bases and J by 2 bases, with 11 bases between. Germline-derived CDR1 and CDR2 are MNHEY and SVGAGI. CDR3 size: 15 residues. The CDR3 nucleotides are TGTGCCAGCAGTTTTAGGGGGGGCAACACCGGGGAGCTGTTTTTT. It specifies CASSFRGGNTGELFF.

The J gene is TRBJ1-1, the V gene TRBV19, with 8 positions matching TRBD1. CDR3 length: 16 residues. Germline V gene data show CDR1 as LNHDA and CDR2 as SQIVND (reference sequence). The ends lost 10 bases at V and 4 bases at J; junction bases unmatched: 17. The CDR3 nucleotides are TGTGCCACCACGGGGGCCCAGGGGGCGCCGAGCACTGAAGCTTTCTTT. Translated: CATTGAQGAPSTEAFF.

The chain uses TRBV5-8 and TRBJ2-1; 11 nucleotides align to TRBD2. V lost 2 bases, J lost 5 bases, and 6 bases stayed unmatched. Germline V CDR1 and CDR2: SGHTS, YDEGEE. The CDR3 totals 16 residues. The CDR3 nucleotides read TGTGCCAGCAGCTTTGGGGTAGCGGGAGGGGACAATGAGCAGTTCTTC. This translates into CASSFGVAGGDNEQFF.

This chain uses TRBV3-1 (or the pseudogene TRBV3-2) with TRBJ2-7, with 7 bases aligning to TRBD2. This CDR3 is built from 14 residues. V gave up 4 bases and J gave up 1 base; unmatched junction bases: 4. In germline, CDR1 is LGHDT, CDR2 YNNKEL (reference sequence). This CDR3 is CASSPGAGSYEQYF. The CDR3 DNA is TGTGCCAGCAGCCCAGGAGCGGGGTCCTACGAGCAGTACTTC.

This chain connects TRBV9 to TRBJ2-2; 9 bases agree with TRBD2. Per the germline V gene, CDR1 is SGDLS and CDR2 is YYNGEE. V shed 3 bases, J shed 4 bases, and the junction held 10 bases outside the gene matches. The CDR3 spans 17 residues. CDR3 nucleotide sequence: TGTGCCAGCAGCGGACCGAGGCGGGAGGGCCCCACCGGGGAGCTGTTTTTT. Amino acids: CASSGPRREGPTGELFF.

The chain couples TRBV14 to TRBJ2-7; tentative D call: TRBD1 (5 bases). Trimming took 1 base from V and 4 from J, leaving 14 bases between them. The germline V gene has CDR1 SGHDN and CDR2 FVKESK. The CDR3 has 15 residues. This chain's CDR3 is CASSQGTYLRYEQYF. The DNA of the CDR3 is TGTGCCAGCAGCCAAGGGACATACCTGAGGTACGAGCAGTACTTC. The full variable domain, its missing parts supplied by reference TRBV14 and TRBJ2-7, is EAGVTQFPSHSVIEKGQTVTLRCDPISGHDNLYWYRRVMGKEIKFLLHFVKESKQDESGMPNNRFLAERTGGTYSTLKVQPAELEDSGVYFCASSQGTYLRYEQYFGPGTRLTVT.

This clone appeared a single time. This chain links TRBV6-5 with TRBJ2-7; 7 bases are a match to TRBD1. Per germline, CDR1 MNHEY and CDR2 SVGAGI. This CDR3 region has 13 residues. V dropped 5 bases and J dropped 6; count of bases not matched to a gene: 7. The CDR3 region is CASSLTTGSEQYF. The CDR3 coding sequence is TGTGCCAGCAGTCTCACGACAGGGAGCGAGCAGTACTTC.

This clone was observed a single time. CDR3 in amino acids: CASMRQRTGNTIYF. The DNA of the CDR3 is TGTGCCAGTATGCGACAGCGAACTGGAAACACCATATATTTT. The chain joins TRBV19 to TRBJ1-3, with D possibly TRBD1 on 5 matching bases. The CDR3 extends over 14 amino acids. V gave up 7 bases and J gave up 2 bases, with 12 bases separating them. The germline CDR1 and CDR2 sequences are LNHDA and SQIVND (reference sequence).

The gene calls are TRBV5-1 and TRBJ2-3, with TRBD2 identical over 14 bases. The V and J ends lost 2 bases and 5 bases, in that order; junction bases with no gene match: 4. The CDR3 is 16 residues long. Germline CDR1 SGHRS, CDR2 YFSETQ. The CDR3 sequence is CASSLGTSGGGDTQYF. CDR3 nucleotide sequence: TGCGCCAGCAGCTTAGGGACTAGCGGGGGAGGAGATACGCAGTATTTT.

The CDR3 sequence: CASSLIFGQGNYGYTF. CDR3 sequence (DNA): TGTGCCAGCAGTTTAATCTTTGGGCAGGGGAACTATGGCTACACCTTC. The J gene is TRBJ1-2, the V gene TRBV27; D is perhaps TRBD1 (6 bases). Germline CDR1 is MNHEY and CDR2 is SMNVEV (reference sequence). V lost 2 bases to trimming and J lost 2 bases, with 15 bases between them. The CDR3 is 16 residues long.

The gene calls are TRBV6-5 and TRBJ2-3; 7 positions match TRBD2. The CDR3 length is 15 residues. V lost 2 bases and J lost 3; bases outside the gene matches: 5. Germline values: CDR1 MNHEY, CDR2 SVGAGI. CDR3 amino acids: CASSYGSGRTDTQYF. CDR3 bases: TGTGCCAGCAGTTACGGTAGCGGGCGGACAGATACGCAGTATTTT.

A remark on this clone: Other DNA sequences in this specimen translate into the identical CDR3. J is TRBJ2-1 and V is TRBV27; D not certain. The CDR3 sequence is 13 residues long. V was shortened by 6 bases and J by 0 bases, with 6 bases between the two germline ends. The germline V gene encodes CDR1 MNHEY and CDR2 SMNVEV (reference sequence). CDR3 DNA sequence: TGTGCCAGCAGCCTTAGCTCCTACAATGAGCAGTTCTTC. Its protein product is CASSLSSYNEQFF.

The CDR3 bases are TGTGCCAGCAGCCAAGATTGGGGGGCTGAGGGCTACACCTTC. Its translation: CASSQDWGAEGYTF. The rearrangement joins TRBV3-1 (or the pseudogene TRBV3-2) to TRBJ1-2, with D maybe TRBD1 (6 bases). V was shortened by 0 bases and J by 8 bases, with 13 bases between the two germline ends. This CDR3 has 14 amino acids. Germline CDR1 and CDR2: LGHDT and YNNKEL (reference sequence).

The chain employs TRBV3-1 (or the pseudogene TRBV3-2) and TRBJ1-2; D gene ambiguous. The CDR3 is made up of 13 amino acids. Germline V gene data show CDR1 as LGHDT and CDR2 as YNNKEL (reference sequence). Trimming took 1 base from V and 6 from J, leaving 9 bases between them. CDR3 nucleotide sequence: TGTGCCAGCAGCCAAGTATATGGCGATGGCTACACCTTC. Its protein is CASSQVYGDGYTF.

CDR3: CASSQYRGAYNEQFF. The CDR3 nucleotides read TGCGCCAGCAGCCAATACCGGGGGGCCTACAATGAGCAGTTCTTC. V and J are TRBV4-1 and TRBJ2-1, with 7 bases matching TRBD2. There are 15 residues in the CDR3. Germline V gives CDR1 MGHRA, CDR2 YSYEKL. The trim removed 2 bases at V and 2 bases at J, leaving 3 bases unmatched.

This chain connects TRBV6-5 to TRBJ1-1; no clear D. Trimming shortened V by 6 bases and J by 0 bases, and 11 bases separated the two germline ends. Germline CDR1 is MNHEY and CDR2 is SVGAGI. The CDR3 consists of 14 residues. The CDR3 region is CASSVTGMNTEAFF. The CDR3 DNA is TGTGCCAGCAGCGTGACGGGAATGAACACTGAAGCTTTCTTT.

The chain combines TRBV7-2 with TRBJ1-1; D is ambiguous. Trimming left V 5 bases short and J 1 base short, with 8 bases between. There are 13 residues in the CDR3. CDR1 is SGHTA, CDR2 FQGNSA, per germline. CDR3 loop: CASSAQRNTEAFF. The CDR3, as DNA: TGTGCCAGCAGCGCACAGAGGAACACTGAAGCTTTCTTT.